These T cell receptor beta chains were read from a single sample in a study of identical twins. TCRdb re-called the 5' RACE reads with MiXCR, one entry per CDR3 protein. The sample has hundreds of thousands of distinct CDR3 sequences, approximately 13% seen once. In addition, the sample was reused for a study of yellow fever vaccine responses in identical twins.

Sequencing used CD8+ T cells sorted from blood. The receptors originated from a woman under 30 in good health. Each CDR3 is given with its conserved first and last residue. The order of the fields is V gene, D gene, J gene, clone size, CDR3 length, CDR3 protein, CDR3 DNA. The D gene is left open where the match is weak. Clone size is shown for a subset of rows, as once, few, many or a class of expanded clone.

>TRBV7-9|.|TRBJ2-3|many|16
CASSSTLTGGPDTQYF
TGTGCCAGCAGTTCCACACTCACGGGGGGCCCAGATACGCAGTATTTT
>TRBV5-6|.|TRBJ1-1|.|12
CASSAGSPEAFF
TGTGCCAGCAGCGCCGGATCCCCTGAAGCTTTCTTT
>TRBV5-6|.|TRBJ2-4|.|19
CASSLEGALLEPGKNIQYF
TGTGCCAGCAGCTTGGAAGGGGCTTTGCTCGAGCCTGGCAAAAACATTCAGTACTTC
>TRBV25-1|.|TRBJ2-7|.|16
CASSELLAAYSYEQYF
TGTGCCAGCAGTGAACTTCTCGCAGCTTACTCCTACGAGCAGTACTTC
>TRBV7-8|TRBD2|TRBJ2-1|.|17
CASSLTGGGTTYNEQFF
TGTGCCAGCAGCTTAACCGGCGGGGGGACTACCTACAATGAGCAGTTCTTC
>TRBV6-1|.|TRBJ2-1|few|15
CASNPTASSYNEQFF
TGTGCCAGCAACCCGACAGCCAGCTCCTACAATGAGCAGTTCTTC
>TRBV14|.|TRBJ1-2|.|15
CASSQDVGGRSGYTF
TGTGCCAGCAGCCAAGATGTCGGGGGCCGTAGTGGCTACACCTTC
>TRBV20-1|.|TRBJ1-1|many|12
CSATGGHTEAFF
TGCAGTGCTACCGGCGGGCACACTGAAGCTTTCTTT
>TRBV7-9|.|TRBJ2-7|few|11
CASFWAGEQYF
TGTGCCAGTTTCTGGGCCGGCGAGCAGTACTTC
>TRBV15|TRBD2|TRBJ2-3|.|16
CATSREGRAATDTQYF
TGTGCCACCAGCAGAGAGGGGAGGGCCGCCACAGATACGCAGTATTTT
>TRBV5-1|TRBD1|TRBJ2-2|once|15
CASSLGQGVNGELFF
TGCGCCAGCAGCTTGGGACAGGGAGTGAACGGGGAGCTGTTTTTT
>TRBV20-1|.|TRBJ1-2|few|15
CSARDRRGENYGYTF
TGCAGTGCTAGAGATCGTAGAGGGGAGAACTATGGCTACACCTTC
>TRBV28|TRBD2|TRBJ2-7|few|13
CASSPRLAPEQYF
TGTGCCAGCAGTCCTCGACTAGCGCCCGAGCAGTACTTC
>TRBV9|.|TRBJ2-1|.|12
CASSQGSDEQFF
TGTGCCAGCAGTCAGGGCTCCGATGAGCAGTTCTTC
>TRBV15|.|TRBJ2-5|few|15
CATSRVAGAPETQYF
TGTGCCACCAGCAGAGTGGCAGGGGCACCAGAGACCCAGTACTTC
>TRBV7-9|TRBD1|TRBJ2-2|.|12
CAVQGATGELFF
TGTGCCGTACAGGGGGCTACCGGGGAGCTGTTTTTT
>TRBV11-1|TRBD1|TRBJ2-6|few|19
CASSLVGDRVNSGANVLTF
TGTGCCAGCAGCTTAGTGGGGGACAGGGTTAATTCTGGGGCCAACGTCCTGACTTTC
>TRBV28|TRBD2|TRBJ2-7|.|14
CASSLAGGGSEQYF
TGTGCCAGCAGTTTAGCGGGAGGTGGGTCCGAGCAGTACTTC
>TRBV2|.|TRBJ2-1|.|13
CASRTVTYNEQFF
TGTGCCAGCAGGACAGTAACCTACAATGAGCAGTTCTTC
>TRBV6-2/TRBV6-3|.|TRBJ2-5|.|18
CASSYWPLGTESQETQYF
TGTGCCAGCAGTTACTGGCCCTTGGGGACGGAGAGTCAAGAGACCCAGTACTTC
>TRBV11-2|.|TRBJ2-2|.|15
CASSLGIGGTGELFF
TGTGCCAGCAGCTTAGGGATAGGCGGTACCGGGGAGCTGTTTTTT
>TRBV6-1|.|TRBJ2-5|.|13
CAIVRDYQETQYF
TGTGCCATCGTCCGGGACTACCAAGAGACCCAGTACTTC
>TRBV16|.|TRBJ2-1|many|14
CASSPRGSYNEQFF
TGTGCCAGCAGCCCCCGAGGGAGTTACAATGAGCAGTTCTTC
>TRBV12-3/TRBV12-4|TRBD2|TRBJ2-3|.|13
CASSLAGADTQYF
TGTGCCAGCAGCTTAGCGGGAGCAGATACGCAGTATTTT
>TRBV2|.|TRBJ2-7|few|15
CASSEGAGPTYEQYF
TGTGCCAGCAGTGAGGGGGCGGGACCGACCTACGAGCAGTACTTC
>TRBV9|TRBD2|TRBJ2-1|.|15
CASSEPTSGDNEQFF
TGTGCCAGCAGCGAGCCGACTAGCGGGGACAATGAGCAGTTCTTC
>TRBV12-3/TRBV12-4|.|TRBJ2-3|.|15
CASRPPAEYTDTQYF
TGTGCCAGCAGACCCCCCGCGGAATACACAGATACGCAGTATTTT
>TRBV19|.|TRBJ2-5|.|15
CASSQATPSWETQYF
TGTGCCAGTAGTCAGGCGACTCCTAGTTGGGAGACCCAGTACTTC
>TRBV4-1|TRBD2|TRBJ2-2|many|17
CASSQVAGGPGTGELFF
TGCGCCAGCAGCCAAGTGGCGGGAGGGCCCGGCACCGGGGAGCTGTTTTTT
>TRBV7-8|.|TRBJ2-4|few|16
CASSADHEGYKNIQYF
TGTGCCAGCAGCGCAGACCACGAGGGATACAAAAACATTCAGTACTTC